The 4 T cell receptor beta chains listed next were all sequenced from one sample in a study of T cell changes during pregnancy in multiple sclerosis. TCRdb's table, derived via immunoSEQ multiplex PCR, lists solely in-frame clones and lacks some. This sample has 70,000 to 95,000 clones, with about 92% found just once. Sequences were derived from peripheral blood, sampled in the second trimester of pregnancy. These receptors were obtained from a female donor in good health, enrolled as a control in a pregnancy study.

V and J are TRBV2 and TRBJ2-1; D is possibly TRBD2 (5 bases). V lost 7 bases, J lost 4 bases, and 17 bases lay in between. Per germline, CDR1 SNHLY and CDR2 FYNNEI. This CDR3 region has 15 residues. The CDR3 sequence is CASNLGEVGYNEQFF. CDR3 bases: TGTGCCAGCAACCTCGGGGAAGTGGGATACAATGAGCAGTTCTTC.

The chain links TRBV18 to TRBJ1-5; 7 bases agree with TRBD1. The junction had 12 bases not matched to a gene; V was cut back by 4 bases and J by 0 bases. The CDR3 extends over 18 amino acids. CDR1 is KGHSH and CDR2 is LQKENI in the germline V gene. CDR3 protein: CASSRSGTAGISNQPQHF. CDR3 sequence (DNA): TGTGCCAGCTCACGATCCGGGACAGCCGGTATTAGCAATCAGCCCCAGCATTTT.

V gene TRBV9 combines with J gene TRBJ1-6; tentative D call: TRBD1 (6 bases). The CDR3 contains 15 residues. Germline CDR1 and CDR2: SGDLS and YYNGEE. V was pared by 1 base and J by 7 bases, with 12 bases between. CDR3 in amino acids: CASSVQGSGNSPLHF. The CDR3 bases are TGTGCCAGCAGCGTACAGGGGTCAGGAAATTCACCCCTCCACTTT.

The chain joins TRBV7-9 to TRBJ1-1, with TRBD1 as a possible D gene (5 bases). Germline CDR1 SEHNR, CDR2 FQNEAQ (reference sequence). Trimming left V 0 bases short and J 4 bases short, with 6 bases between. The CDR3 loop spans 13 amino acids. CDR3 bases: TGTGCCAGCAGCTTAGCAGACAGCACTGAAGCTTTCTTT. This gives the protein CASSLADSTEAFF.